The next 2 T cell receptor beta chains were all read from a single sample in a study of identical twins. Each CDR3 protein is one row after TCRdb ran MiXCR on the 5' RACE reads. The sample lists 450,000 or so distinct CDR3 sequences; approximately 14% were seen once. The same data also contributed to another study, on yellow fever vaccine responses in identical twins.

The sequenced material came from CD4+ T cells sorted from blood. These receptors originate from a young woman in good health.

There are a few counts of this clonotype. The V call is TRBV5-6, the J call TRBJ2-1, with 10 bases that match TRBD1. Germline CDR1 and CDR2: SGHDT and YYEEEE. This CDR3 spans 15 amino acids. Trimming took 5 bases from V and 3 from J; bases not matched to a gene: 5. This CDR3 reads CASRVRDRGYNEQFF. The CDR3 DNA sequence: TGTGCCAGCAGGGTCCGGGACAGGGGCTACAATGAGCAGTTCTTC.

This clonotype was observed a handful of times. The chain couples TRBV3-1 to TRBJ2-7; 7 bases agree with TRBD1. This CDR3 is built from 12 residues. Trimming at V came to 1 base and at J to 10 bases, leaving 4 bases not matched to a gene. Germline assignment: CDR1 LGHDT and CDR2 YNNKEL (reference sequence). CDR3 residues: CASSQGQGRQYF. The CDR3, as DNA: TGTGCCAGCAGCCAAGGACAGGGTCGTCAGTACTTC.